A selection of T cell receptor beta chains follows, all from one sample in a study of blood T cell repertoires in COVID-19. Generated by immunoSEQ multiplex PCR, the TCRdb table keeps only in-frame clones and is missing some. Here the sample spans 200,000 to 250,000 clones, around 81% being singletons. Sequenced: PBMCs or T cells enriched from blood (not recorded which). The receptors derive from a man aged 30-40 years with acute COVID-19. Both conserved end residues are part of each CDR3. Each record gives: clone size, D gene, J gene, V gene, CDR3 length, CDR3 DNA, CDR3 protein. A D gene is named only where the DNA matches it firmly. Clone size is stated in some rows and not others, as once, few, many or a class when expanded.

>NA|NA|TRBJ1-5|TRBV20-1|13
TGCAGTGCTAGTTCCTTTAGCAATCAGCCCCAGCATTTT
CSASSFSNQPQHF
>NA|NA|TRBJ2-2|TRBV10-3|17
TGTGCCATCAGTGAGGGAGTTGGCCTAAAGGGGACCGGGGAGCTGTTTTTT
CAISEGVGLKGTGELFF
>NA|NA|TRBJ2-3|TRBV13|18
TGTGCCAGCAGCTTAGGTTATGGGACATCATCCCCCACAGATACGCAGTATTTT
CASSLGYGTSSPTDTQYF
>once|NA|TRBJ1-2|TRBV29-1|12
TGCAGCGTTGAAGATTCCGACTATGGCTACACCTTC
CSVEDSDYGYTF
>NA|TRBD2|TRBJ2-7|TRBV5-1|15
TGCGCCAGCAGCTCCGGACTAGCGGGAGACTACGAGCAGTACTTC
CASSSGLAGDYEQYF
>NA|NA|TRBJ2-7|TRBV5-1|12
TGCGCCAGCAGCTTAACTACCTACGAGCAGTACTTC
CASSLTTYEQYF
>few|NA|TRBJ1-2|TRBV7-9|17
TGTGCCAGCAGCGAACCTCCGCTTGACACCGACCTCTATGGCTACACCTTC
CASSEPPLDTDLYGYTF
>NA|TRBD2|TRBJ2-5|TRBV3-1/TRBV3-2|18
TGTGCCAGCAGCCAAGGGGTTCGGGCGGGGGATAGCCAAGAGACCCAGTACTTC
CASSQGVRAGDSQETQYF
>NA|TRBD1|TRBJ2-7|TRBV15|17
TGTGCCACCAGCAGAGAATCCCCGGGACAGGGTTTCCACGAGCAGTACTTC
CATSRESPGQGFHEQYF
>NA|NA|TRBJ2-1|TRBV4-2|15
TGTGCCAGCAGCCAAGAAGCGGCGGTATACAATGAGCAGTTCTTC
CASSQEAAVYNEQFF
>few|NA|TRBJ1-6|TRBV5-5|15
TGTGCCAGCAGCAACACCGGGAGCCATAATTCACCCCTCCACTTT
CASSNTGSHNSPLHF
>NA|NA|TRBJ1-5|TRBV5-3|16
TGTGCCAGAAGCTCAACCCCTCGACAGGACGATCAGCCCCAGCATTTT
CARSSTPRQDDQPQHF
>NA|NA|TRBJ2-5|TRBV10-3|14
TGTGCCATCAGTGAGTCGCGAAGAGAAGAGACCCAGTACTTC
CAISESRREETQYF
>NA|TRBD1|TRBJ1-2|TRBV24-1|14
TGTGCCACCAGTGATTATACAGGGGGCAATGGCTACACCTTC
CATSDYTGGNGYTF
>once|TRBD2|TRBJ2-3|TRBV9|16
TGTGCCAGCAGCGTATGGGAGGGGCGGGGCACAGATACGCAGTATTTT
CASSVWEGRGTDTQYF
>NA|TRBD2|TRBJ2-2|TRBV27|14
TGTGCCAGCAGATATGATCTAGCGGCCGGGGAGCTGTTTTTT
CASRYDLAAGELFF
>NA|TRBD1|TRBJ1-4|TRBV9|15
TGTGCCAGCAGCGCTGGACAGGGGGCAAGAGAAAAACTGTTTTTT
CASSAGQGAREKLFF
>few|NA|TRBJ2-5|TRBV21-1|14
TGTGCCAGCAGCCCGCGACAGGGGCAAGAGACCCAGTACTTC
CASSPRQGQETQYF
>once|NA|TRBJ2-3|TRBV5-1|14
TGCGCCAGCAGCGGCCCACAGAGAGCAGATACGCAGTATTTT
CASSGPQRADTQYF
>NA|NA|TRBJ1-1|TRBV5-1|14
TGCGCCAGCAGCTTCCTGCAAGGGGGTACTGAAGCTTTCTTT
CASSFLQGGTEAFF
>NA|TRBD1|TRBJ1-1|TRBV18|18
TGTGCCAGCTCACCAACGGGGCTACGACAGGGGACGAACACTGAAGCTTTCTTT
CASSPTGLRQGTNTEAFF
>NA|NA|TRBJ1-1|TRBV10-2|15
TGCGCCAGCAGTGAGTCTTTGGAGGGGAACACTGAAGCTTTCTTT
CASSESLEGNTEAFF
>NA|TRBD2|TRBJ2-5|TRBV4-2|17
TGTGCCAGCAGACGTACTAGCGGGGGGGCGTCGGCAGAGACCCAGTACTTC
CASRRTSGGASAETQYF
>once|NA|TRBJ1-5|TRBV7-9|16
TGTGCCAGCAGCTTAGGGCGGTCGGGGAACAATCAGCCCCAGCATTTT
CASSLGRSGNNQPQHF
>NA|NA|TRBJ1-5|TRBV2|14
TGTGCCACCGCTCAGGCAGGGTGGAATCAGCCCCAGCATTTT
CATAQAGWNQPQHF
>NA|NA|TRBJ1-1|TRBV7-3|16
TGTGCCAGCAGCTTAATGGGGGACTTAATTAACACTGAAGCTTTCTTT
CASSLMGDLINTEAFF
>NA|TRBD1|TRBJ2-3|TRBV5-4|15
TGTGCCAGCAGCCAAGACAGGGCTAGCACAGATACGCAGTATTTT
CASSQDRASTDTQYF
>NA|NA|TRBJ1-3|TRBV4-2|13
TGTGCCAGCAGCCAGAAAGGGGTTCACACCATATATTTT
CASSQKGVHTIYF
>NA|NA|TRBJ1-2|TRBV7-9|15
TGTGCCAGCAGCTTAGCGCCAACATACGTCTATGGCTACACCTTC
CASSLAPTYVYGYTF
>NA|TRBD2|TRBJ2-1|TRBV9|16
TGTGCCAGCAGCTCTCAGCTAGCGGGGGGGCTCAATGAGCAGTTCTTC
CASSSQLAGGLNEQFF
>NA|TRBD2|TRBJ2-5|TRBV4-2|16
TGTGCCAGCAGCCAAGGAGGGCGGGGGGGCCTGGAGACCCAGTACTTC
CASSQGGRGGLETQYF
>NA|TRBD1|TRBJ1-2|TRBV6-5|14
TGTGCCAGCAGACCCAAGACAGGGGGCTGGGGCTACACCTTC
CASRPKTGGWGYTF
>NA|NA|TRBJ2-3|TRBV3-1/TRBV3-2|15
TGTGCCAGCAGCCAATTACAGGCTAGCACAGATACGCAGTATTTT
CASSQLQASTDTQYF
>NA|NA|TRBJ2-3|TRBV6-5|15
TGTGCCAGCAGTCCTCGGCCCGGACAGAGAGATACGCAGTATTTT
CASSPRPGQRDTQYF
>NA|NA|TRBJ2-1|TRBV12-3/TRBV12-4|10
TGTGCCAGCAGTTCAGATGAGCAGTTCTTC
CASSSDEQFF
>NA|NA|TRBJ1-6|TRBV7-9|13
TGTGCCAGCAGCTTAGAGGGAGGGTCACCCCTCCACTTT
CASSLEGGSPLHF
>NA|TRBD1|TRBJ1-5|TRBV7-9|16
TGTGCCAGCAGCAAAATGGGACAGGGAACCGGTCAGCCCCAGCATTTT
CASSKMGQGTGQPQHF
>few|TRBD1|TRBJ1-1|TRBV6-5|13
TGTGCCAGCAACTCTCGACAGGGGGCTGAAGCTTTCTTT
CASNSRQGAEAFF
>many|NA|TRBJ1-6|TRBV5-1|15
TGCGCCAGCAGCTTGGAAGGCGGGTATCAATCACCCCTCCACTTT
CASSLEGGYQSPLHF
>NA|NA|TRBJ1-5|TRBV12-3/TRBV12-4|13
TGTGCCAGCAGTCCCGACTCGACGACGCCCCAGCATTTT
CASSPDSTTPQHF
>NA|NA|TRBJ2-3|TRBV20-1|11
TGCAGTGCTAGAAACCGGGATACGCAGTATTTT
CSARNRDTQYF
>NA|TRBD2|TRBJ2-7|TRBV27|15
TGTGCCAGCAGTTTATGGGGCGGGAGCTCCTACGAGCAGTACTTC
CASSLWGGSSYEQYF
>NA|NA|TRBJ2-3|TRBV21-1|14
TGTGCCAGAGGACAGGGGATTAGCACAGATACGCAGTATTTT
CARGQGISTDTQYF
>NA|NA|TRBJ1-1|TRBV5-4|15
TGTGCCAGCACCCGAAATCTCCAAGGGGACACTGAAGCTTTCTTT
CASTRNLQGDTEAFF
>once|TRBD2|TRBJ2-1|TRBV19|17
TGTGCCAGTAGTGGGACTAGCGGGGGGTTCTCCTACAATGAGCAGTTCTTC
CASSGTSGGFSYNEQFF
>NA|NA|TRBJ1-2|TRBV25-1|11
TGTGCCAGTCACGGGAACTATGGCTACACCTTC
CASHGNYGYTF
>NA|TRBD1|TRBJ1-6|TRBV19|14
TGTGCCAGTGGACAGGGGGATTATAATTCACCCCTCCACTTT
CASGQGDYNSPLHF
>NA|TRBD2|TRBJ2-3|TRBV9|16
TGTGCCAGCAGCTCTTGGACTAGCGGGGGAACAGATACGCAGTATTTT
CASSSWTSGGTDTQYF
>NA|TRBD2|TRBJ2-3|TRBV28|15
TGTGCCAGCAGTTTTATCGGGGGGGGTTCGGATACGCAGTATTTT
CASSFIGGGSDTQYF
>NA|TRBD2|TRBJ2-7|TRBV2|14
TGTGCCAGCAGGGAGAGACTAGCGAGCAACGAGCAGTACTTC
CASRERLASNEQYF
>NA|NA|TRBJ1-2|TRBV12-3/TRBV12-4|13
TGTGCCAGCAGTTTGGGGGAGGCCTATGGCTACACCTTC
CASSLGEAYGYTF
>once|NA|TRBJ1-2|TRBV12-1|15
TGTGCCAGCAGCTCCGAACCGGGACAGGGTAATGGCTACACCTTC
CASSSEPGQGNGYTF
>NA|NA|TRBJ2-7|TRBV3-1/TRBV3-2|15
TGTGCCAGCAGCCAAAAGACAGGGAGGACCTACGAGCAGTACTTC
CASSQKTGRTYEQYF
>NA|TRBD2|TRBJ2-3|TRBV11-1|16
TGTGCCAGCAGCTTATGGGCTAGCGGAACCTCAGATACGCAGTATTTT
CASSLWASGTSDTQYF
>NA|NA|TRBJ2-5|TRBV5-1|13
TGCGCCAGCAGCTTGGGTCTAACGGAGACCCAGTACTTC
CASSLGLTETQYF
>NA|NA|TRBJ1-2|TRBV24-1|14
TGTGCCACCAGTGCCGATACAGGGAACTATGGCTACACCTTC
CATSADTGNYGYTF
>NA|NA|TRBJ2-6|TRBV6-4|18
TGTGCCAGCAGTGACTCGAACACAGGACCTCTGCGGGCCAACGTCCTGACTTTC
CASSDSNTGPLRANVLTF